Following are 23 T cell receptor beta chains from one sample sequenced in a study of shared clonotypes between healthy human individuals. The method was immunoSEQ multiplex PCR; TCRdb's version includes in-frame clones alone and lacks a portion of them. The data contain over a million clones, roughly 95% of them singletons. The sequenced sample was naive CD4+ T cells sorted from blood. Specified subset: CD45RA+ positively selected. The receptors shown here come from a man aged 25-40 years in good health.

This clone was observed once. V and J are TRBV7-2 and TRBJ2-5; the match to TRBD2 covers 8 bases. The germline V gene has CDR1 SGHTA and CDR2 FQGNSA. The CDR3 runs 13 residues. With 4 bases clipped from V and 4 bases from J, the junction kept 2 bases outside the gene matches. Here the CDR3 reads CASSYLAGETQYF. Written as DNA, the CDR3 is TGTGCCAGCAGCTACCTAGCGGGAGAGACCCAGTACTTC.

The chain combines TRBV5-1 with TRBJ2-5; 7 positions match TRBD2. V lost 4 bases, J lost 1 base, and 10 bases stayed unmatched. Germline assignment: CDR1 SGHRS and CDR2 YFSETQ. This CDR3 region has 16 residues. The CDR3 nucleotides read TGCGCCAGCAGCGTGCTAGCTGGCGGGGGCCAAGAGACCCAGTACTTC. Translation: CASSVLAGGGQETQYF.

The rearrangement uses TRBV28 and TRBJ1-2, with D uncertain. The CDR3 is made up of 15 amino acids. The ends were cut back, 7 bases at V and 8 bases at J, with 23 bases in the middle. The germline V gene encodes CDR1 MDHEN and CDR2 SYDVKM. The CDR3 DNA follows: TGTGCCAGCAAACTCCCGGCCAGCAGATCGAACGGCTACACCTTC. This codes for CASKLPASRSNGYTF.

V gene TRBV10-3 combines with J gene TRBJ2-1; 11 positions match TRBD2. V dropped 7 bases and J dropped 3; count of bases not matched to a gene: 8. CDR1 ENHRY and CDR2 SYGVKD come from the germline V gene. The CDR3 extends over 16 amino acids. For the CDR3, the DNA is TGTGCCATCACGAGGTCTAGCGGGAGGAACTACAATGAGCAGTTCTTC. Translation: CAITRSSGRNYNEQFF.

The gene calls are TRBV11-2 and TRBJ2-3; D is uncertain. Trimming took 2 bases from V and 6 from J, leaving 9 bases between them. This CDR3 spans 13 amino acids. Germline CDR1 is SGHAT and CDR2 is FQNNGV. CDR3 DNA: TGTGCCAGCAGCTTAACCCGCCACGATACGCAGTATTTT. It encodes CASSLTRHDTQYF.

The chain carries TRBV10-3 and TRBJ2-1; tentative D call: TRBD1 (5 bases). There are 15 residues in the CDR3. V lost 4 bases and J lost 4, with 14 bases in between. Looked up from germline, CDR1 is ENHRY and CDR2 is SYGVKD. The CDR3 nucleotides read TGTGCCATCAGTGCGAGATTGACAGATTACAATGAGCAGTTCTTC. Its translation: CAISARLTDYNEQFF.

This clone has just one count. The J gene is TRBJ2-6, the V gene TRBV18; possible D gene TRBD1, 5 bases. Germline V lookup: CDR1 KGHSH, CDR2 LQKENI. The CDR3 has 17 amino acids. V was pared by 0 bases and J by 1 base, with 10 bases between. Here the CDR3 reads CASSPPRAGSGANVLTF. CDR3 in DNA: TGTGCCAGCTCACCACCGAGAGCAGGGTCTGGGGCCAACGTCCTGACTTTC.

DNA of the CDR3: TGTGCCAGCAGCGCAGCCAGGGGGCTTAACACTGAAGCTTTCTTT. Its protein is CASSAARGLNTEAFF. The chain is built from TRBV9 and TRBJ1-1; 8 bases line up with TRBD1. The J segment lost 2 bases and the V segment lost 3 bases, leaving 6 bases of the junction unmatched. The CDR3 is 15 residues long. The V gene's germline CDR1 is SGDLS and CDR2 YYNGEE.

This clone was seen only once. This chain links TRBV20-1 with TRBJ2-1; D ambiguous. Trimming left V 0 bases short and J 8 bases short, with 5 bases between. Per the germline V gene, CDR1 is DFQATT and CDR2 is SNEGSKA (reference sequence). This CDR3 region has 11 residues. CDR3 sequence reads: CSARDRDEQFF. CDR3 DNA: TGCAGTGCTAGAGATCGGGATGAGCAGTTCTTC.

The V call is TRBV28, the J call TRBJ1-5, with D tentatively TRBD1 (5 bases). Germline V gene sequence: CDR1 MDHEN, CDR2 SYDVKM. Between the trimmed V and J ends, which lost 5 bases and 4 bases, there was a span of 21 bases. The CDR3 extends over 17 amino acids. The chain's CDR3 is CASSPQRQLTENQPQHF. The CDR3 DNA follows: TGTGCCAGCAGTCCCCAAAGACAGCTTACCGAAAATCAGCCCCAGCATTTT.

This chain links TRBV19 with TRBJ2-1; 8 bases line up with TRBD2. The CDR3 runs 17 residues. The germline V gene encodes CDR1 LNHDA and CDR2 SQIVND (reference sequence). V trimming: 3 bases; J trimming: 3 bases; junction bases outside the gene matches: 10. The CDR3 sequence is CASSIFSGTSFYNEQFF. The CDR3 DNA is TGTGCCAGTAGTATTTTCTCCGGGACTAGTTTCTACAATGAGCAGTTCTTC.

This chain links TRBV28 with TRBJ2-1, with D possibly matching TRBD2 (6 bases). Trimming shortened V by 3 bases and J by 9 bases, and 15 bases separated the two germline ends. Germline values: CDR1 MDHEN, CDR2 SYDVKM. This CDR3 has 14 amino acids. The DNA for the CDR3 is TGTGCCAGCAGTTTTTTCCGGGAGTTGAGTGAGCAGTTCTTC. Its protein product is CASSFFRELSEQFF.

The chain is built from TRBV7-9 and TRBJ2-7; TRBD1 is a possible D gene (5 bases). Germline CDR1 reads SEHNR; CDR2 reads FQNEAQ (reference sequence). The CDR3 consists of 15 residues. V gave up 6 bases and J gave up 3 bases, with 18 bases separating them. The chain's CDR3 is CASSYTAGSSYEQYF. The CDR3 DNA sequence: TGTGCCAGCAGTTACACGGCAGGGTCAAGCTACGAGCAGTACTTC.

This chain joins TRBV28 and TRBJ1-4; D is uncertain. Germline assignment: CDR1 MDHEN and CDR2 SYDVKM. This CDR3 region has 15 residues. Trimming left V 5 bases short and J 8 bases short, with 18 bases between. The CDR3 protein is CASSPRASRGEKLFF. Written as DNA, the CDR3 is TGTGCCAGCAGTCCTAGGGCCAGTCGGGGAGAAAAACTGTTTTTT.

Of note for this clone: Other DNA sequences from this sample encode an identical CDR3 as well. The rearrangement joins TRBV7-9 to TRBJ2-6; possibly TRBD2 for D (5 bases). CDR1 is SEHNR, CDR2 FQNEAQ, per germline (reference sequence). Trimming took off 2 bases at V and 0 bases at J, with 5 bases between the two ends. The CDR3 length is 15 residues. The CDR3 nucleotides read TGTGCCAGCAGCTTACGGGACTCTGGGGCCAACGTCCTGACTTTC. It encodes CASSLRDSGANVLTF.

The rearrangement links TRBV6-5 to TRBJ2-7, with 9 bases matching TRBD2. There are 14 residues in the CDR3. The ends lost 5 bases at V and 2 bases at J; junction bases unmatched: 4. Per germline, CDR1 MNHEY and CDR2 SVGAGI. The CDR3 reads CASSVAGVTYEQYF. CDR3 sequence (DNA): TGTGCCAGCAGTGTAGCGGGAGTGACCTACGAGCAGTACTTC.

This chain joins TRBV5-4 and TRBJ2-3, with a tentative D call TRBD2 (6 bases). From germline, CDR1 is SGHNT and CDR2 YYREEE (reference sequence). With 5 bases removed from V and 0 bases from J, the gap between germline ends came to 25 bases. This CDR3 spans 19 amino acids. CDR3 in amino acids: CASRWGPLRRTKSTDTQYF. The DNA for the CDR3 is TGTGCCAGCAGATGGGGCCCATTAAGGAGGACTAAAAGCACAGATACGCAGTATTTT.

The J gene is TRBJ1-3, the V gene TRBV6-1; no reliable D call. The CDR3 extends over 16 amino acids. Germline V CDR1 and CDR2: MNHNS, SASEGT. V lost 3 bases and J 8 bases, leaving 20 bases between the germline ends. The CDR3 DNA is TGTGCCAGCAGTGATCCCCGGACTACATCGGCGGACACCATATATTTT. Protein: CASSDPRTTSADTIYF.

The V and J genes are TRBV18 and TRBJ1-1, with D hard to call. CDR3 length: 16 amino acids. V gave up 3 bases and J gave up 7 bases, with 21 bases separating them. In germline, CDR1 is KGHSH, CDR2 LQKENI. This chain's CDR3 is CASSPRHGEGSIEAFF. CDR3 coding DNA: TGTGCCAGCTCACCCCGTCATGGGGAGGGTAGCATTGAAGCTTTCTTT.

V and J are TRBV6-1 and TRBJ2-7; perhaps TRBD1 as D (5 bases). Trimming removed 8 bases at V and 6 bases at J, with 5 bases between. CDR1 is MNHNS, CDR2 SASEGT, per germline. CDR3 size: 9 residues. The CDR3 DNA sequence: TGTGCCAGCGGGGCCGAGCAGTACTTC. It translates to CASGAEQYF.

V gene TRBV5-5 combines with J gene TRBJ1-4; weak D call: TRBD1 (6 bases). The length of the CDR3 is 17 residues. Germline V gene sequence: CDR1 SGHKS, CDR2 YYEKEE (reference sequence). Trimming stripped 4 bases from V and 0 bases from J, with 16 bases between. CDR3 sequence reads: CASSPTRGRATNEKLFF. The CDR3 DNA reads as TGTGCCAGCAGCCCGACCAGGGGTCGTGCAACTAATGAAAAACTGTTTTTT.

Comment on this clone: A much larger clone is a single base away; this may be a read error. In the same sample, other DNA sequences code for this CDR3. The chain combines TRBV9 with TRBJ2-7, with 12 bases aligning to TRBD2. CDR3 length equals 15 residues. The V gene end was trimmed by 1 base and the J gene end by 6 bases; junction bases not matched to a gene: 5. Germline loops: CDR1 SGDLS, CDR2 YYNGEE. CDR3 bases: TGTGCCAGCAGCGTACTAGCGGGAGGGCCGGGCGAGCAGTACTTC. Translation: CASSVLAGGPGEQYF.

The count of this clone is one. The rearrangement joins TRBV6-1 to TRBJ2-7; D not resolved. The CDR3 loop spans 13 amino acids. V lost 1 base, J lost 6 bases, and 10 bases lay in between. Germline CDR1 MNHNS, CDR2 SASEGT. The CDR3 here is CASSEVAASEQYF. The CDR3 DNA reads as TGTGCCAGCAGTGAAGTAGCAGCCAGCGAGCAGTACTTC.